This T cell receptor beta chain was found in a study of neurological immune-mediated disorders (dated by TCRdb to the late 2010s). Context from the whole study: Among the approximately 35 multiple sclerosis patients, relapsing-remitting MS was present in some 31 and secondary progressive MS was present in 3. Peripheral blood TCR-beta repertoires from patients with HTLV-I-associated myelopathy (HAM/TSP), patients with multiple sclerosis, and healthy controls were compared in the study using UMI-based sequencing. Of the approximately 66 subjects in the cohort, some 15 were HAM/TSP patients, 34 were multiple sclerosis patients, and approximately 20 were healthy controls. The 85 to 110 TCR-beta libraries included longitudinal samples, technical triplicates and paired sorted CD4+ and CD8+ T-cell subsets alongside PBMC samples.

There are 13 amino acids in the CDR3, from cysteine to phenylalanine inclusive. Only CDR3 DNA remains: 39 bases, in frame from the first base. V is cut back by 4 bases and J by 13 bases, with 6 bases in the junction unmatched. CDR1 and CDR2 are read off the germline V gene as MNHEY and SVGEGT. For the unsorted PBMC libraries, 2 million PBMCs were stored in RNAlater at -80 degrees C until RNA extraction and were used to generate the libraries. Multiple sclerosis patients were enrolled in a US clinical protocol evaluating disease progression by magnetic resonance imaging. PBMCs were separated from peripheral blood using Ficoll-Hypaque density gradient centrifugation and then cryopreserved in liquid nitrogen. cDNA was synthesized by template-switch 5'RACE using a primer with a 10-nucleotide random unique molecular identifier that tagged each TCR transcript. Each sequencing run produced over 190 million TCR-beta sequences covering 15-18 subjects. The RNeasy kit was used to extract total RNA. TCR-beta VDJ regions were amplified with primers for the TCR constant region and the 5'RACE anchor, using the KAPA Real-time Library Amplification kit. Sample indexes and Illumina adaptors were added in a first PCR, and a second PCR then increased library yield. After purification with Ampure beads, the TCR product of roughly 650 bp was size-selected on a 2% E-gel SizeSelection system. Before pooling, libraries had their quality checked on a Bioanalyzer, their concentration measured with Qubit, and their quantity determined with the Kapa Library Quantification kit. Paired-end 2 x 150 bp sequencing of the libraries was performed on an Illumina HiSeq 2500. To increase sequence diversity, roughly 24-30% phiX was spiked into each library pool. The paper's data handling went like this. The UMI-based MiGEC pipeline processed quality-filtered reads and removed over 85% of raw TCR sequences during error correction. IMGT germline references were used for aligning VDJ genes, and each clonotype was defined as a unique CDR3 amino acid sequence together with its V-J genes. Clonal expansion, Shannon diversity, and CDR3 relatedness (CalcPairwiseDistances, ClusterSamples) were evaluated with VDJtools, and phylogenetic trees were built with CLCbio workbench. Clones with at least 8 unique UMIs were defined as expanded, with this threshold being based on coefficient-of-variation modelling across technical triplicates. The public sequencing data were trimmed at Q25 with fastp and processed into clonotypes with MiXCR by TCRdb, which kept only in-frame beta chains. Rows merge per CDR3 protein into single entries with the most common DNA and genes. The V and J calls come from TCRdb's annotation, not from the publication. Recorded for this sample are about 120,000 distinct CDR3 sequences; about 3.4% of them occurred a single time. The ten most abundant clones make up 1% to 1.5% of the sample.

This clonotype has at least ten counts. Its antigen is not yet known. Base quality data are lacking; no much larger clone is found one base away. What the work shows at the level of the full study, not this receptor alone: Across subjects, expanded clones never shared an identical CDR3 amino acid sequence, which suggests that the TCR-beta repertoires in every group were private. TCR clonal expansion was greatest in HAM/TSP patients and smallest in MS patients, who ranked below even healthy controls. Repertoires from 18 of 34 MS patients were grouped by phylogenetic analysis into a cluster of related CDR3 sequences, suggesting a possible repertoire-level signature. No clinical or MRI features were associated with the MS cluster, and the authors said that larger cohorts are needed.

This receptor was identified in a woman in her thirties with multiple sclerosis. This chain joins TRBV6-2 or TRBV6-3 to TRBJ2-1; 11 middle bases align to TRBD2. The sequenced sample consisted of PBMCs. The DNA sequence is as follows: TGTGCCAGCAGTTTGCTAGCGGGAGGCGACCAGTTCTTC. It translates as CASSLLAGGDQFF.